This T cell receptor (beta chain) comes out of a study of blood T cell repertoires in COVID-19. Background on the study: Both acute and convalescent COVID-19 samples were obtained from the United States, Italy and Spain. T cells, B-cell-depleted T cells, or PBMCs provided the cDNA or gDNA that served as material.

Germline CDR1 reads DFQATT; CDR2 reads SNEGSKA (reference sequence). V lost 1 base to trimming and J lost 7 bases, with 7 bases between them. The CDR3 covers 11 residues. As handled by the study authors: Quantification of nucleated cells was approximated via reference gene primer amplification. Clones were sequenced by immunoSEQ multiplex PCR, and TCRdb holds only the in-frame ones, with some missing. V and J calls and clone size follow that table, whereas D and trimming were derived from the DNA. Among hundreds of thousands of clones listed, roughly 89% were seen once. This clone appeared once. The sequence derives from a man aged 18-30 years with COVID-19, enrolled during active disease. V is TRBV20-1 and J is TRBJ1-1; D possibly corresponds to TRBD1 (5 bases). The sequencing sample was made of peripheral blood. The DNA of the CDR3 is TGCAGTGCTAGAGCGGGGGTTGAAGCTTTCTTT. Translating gives CSARAGVEAFF.